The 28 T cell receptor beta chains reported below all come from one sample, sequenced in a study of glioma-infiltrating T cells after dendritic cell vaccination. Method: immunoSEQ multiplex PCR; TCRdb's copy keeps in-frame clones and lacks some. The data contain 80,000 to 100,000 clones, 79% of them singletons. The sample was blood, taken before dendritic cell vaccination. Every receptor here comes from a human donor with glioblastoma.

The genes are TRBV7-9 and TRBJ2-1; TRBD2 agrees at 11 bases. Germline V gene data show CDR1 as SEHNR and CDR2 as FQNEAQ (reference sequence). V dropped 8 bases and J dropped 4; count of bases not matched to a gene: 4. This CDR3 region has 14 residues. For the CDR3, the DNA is TGTGCCAGCCCTACTAGCGGGAGTTACAATGAGCAGTTCTTC. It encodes CASPTSGSYNEQFF. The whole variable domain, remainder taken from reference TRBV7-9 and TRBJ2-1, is DTGVSQNPRHKITKRGQNVTFRCDPISEHNRLYWYRQTLGQGPEFLTYFQNEAQLEKSRLLSDRFSAERPKGSFSTLEIQRTEQGDSAMYLCASPTSGSYNEQFFGPGTRLTVL.

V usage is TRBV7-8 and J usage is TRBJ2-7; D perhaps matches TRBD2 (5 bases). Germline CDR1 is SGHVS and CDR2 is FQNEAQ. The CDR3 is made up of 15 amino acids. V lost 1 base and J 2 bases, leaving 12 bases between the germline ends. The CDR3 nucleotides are TGTGCCAGCAGCTTAGGAGGGCGGACTGCCTACGAGCAGTACTTC. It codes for CASSLGGRTAYEQYF.

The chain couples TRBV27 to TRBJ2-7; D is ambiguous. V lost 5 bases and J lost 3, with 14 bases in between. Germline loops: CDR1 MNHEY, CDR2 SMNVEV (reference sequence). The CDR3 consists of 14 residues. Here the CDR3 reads CASSHLPGFYEQYF. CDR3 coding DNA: TGTGCCAGCAGTCACCTCCCGGGTTTCTACGAGCAGTACTTC.

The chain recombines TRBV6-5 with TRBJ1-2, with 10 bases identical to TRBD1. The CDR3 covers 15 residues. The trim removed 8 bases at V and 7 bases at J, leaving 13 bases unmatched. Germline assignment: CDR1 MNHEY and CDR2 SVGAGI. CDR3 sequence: CASYYSSGTGVGYTF. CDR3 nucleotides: TGTGCCAGCTACTACTCCTCGGGGACAGGGGTTGGCTACACCTTC.

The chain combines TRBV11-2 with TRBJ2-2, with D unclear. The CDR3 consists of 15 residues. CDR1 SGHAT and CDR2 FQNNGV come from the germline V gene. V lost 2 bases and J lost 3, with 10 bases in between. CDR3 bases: TGTGCCAGCAGCTTACAGGATTATTACACCGGGGAGCTGTTTTTT. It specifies CASSLQDYYTGELFF.

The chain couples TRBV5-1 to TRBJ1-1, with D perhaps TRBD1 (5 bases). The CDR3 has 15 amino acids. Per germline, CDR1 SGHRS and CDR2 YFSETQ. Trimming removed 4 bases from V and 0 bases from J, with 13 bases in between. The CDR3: CASSLSGIMNTEAFF. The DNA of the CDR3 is TGCGCCAGCAGCCTCTCAGGGATCATGAACACTGAAGCTTTCTTT.

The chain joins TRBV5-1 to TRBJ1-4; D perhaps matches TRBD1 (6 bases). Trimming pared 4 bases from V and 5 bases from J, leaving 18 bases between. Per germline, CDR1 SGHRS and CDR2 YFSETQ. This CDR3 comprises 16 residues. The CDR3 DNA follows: TGCGCCAGCAGCGGAACCACAGGGACCTCAAATGAAAAACTGTTTTTT. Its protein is CASSGTTGTSNEKLFF.

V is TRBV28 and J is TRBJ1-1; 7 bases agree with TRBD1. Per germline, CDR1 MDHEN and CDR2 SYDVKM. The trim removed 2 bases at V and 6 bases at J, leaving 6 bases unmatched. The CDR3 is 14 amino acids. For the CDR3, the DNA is TGTGCCAGCAGTTTAGTTGACAGGGAAGCTGAAGCTTTCTTT. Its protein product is CASSLVDREAEAFF.

CDR3 nucleotides: TGCGCCAGCAGCGTACAGGGAGGGCAAGAGACCCAGTACTTC. It codes for CASSVQGGQETQYF. This chain links TRBV5-1 with TRBJ2-5; D is possibly TRBD2 (7 bases). Per germline, CDR1 SGHRS and CDR2 YFSETQ. The CDR3 loop spans 14 amino acids. The V gene lost 4 bases and the J gene lost 2 bases, with 12 bases spanning the gap.

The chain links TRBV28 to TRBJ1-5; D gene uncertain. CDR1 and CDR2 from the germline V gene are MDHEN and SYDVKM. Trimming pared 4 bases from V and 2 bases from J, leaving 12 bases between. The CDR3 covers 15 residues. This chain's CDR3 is CASSSPVRRNQPQHF. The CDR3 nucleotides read TGTGCCAGCAGTTCCCCCGTGAGGCGCAATCAGCCCCAGCATTTT.

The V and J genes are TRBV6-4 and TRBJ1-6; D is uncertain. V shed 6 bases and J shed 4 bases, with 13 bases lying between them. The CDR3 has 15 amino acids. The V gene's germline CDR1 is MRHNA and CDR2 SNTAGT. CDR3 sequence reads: CASSPSRGYNSPLHF. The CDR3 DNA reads TGTGCCAGCAGCCCCTCACGGGGATATAATTCACCCCTCCACTTT.

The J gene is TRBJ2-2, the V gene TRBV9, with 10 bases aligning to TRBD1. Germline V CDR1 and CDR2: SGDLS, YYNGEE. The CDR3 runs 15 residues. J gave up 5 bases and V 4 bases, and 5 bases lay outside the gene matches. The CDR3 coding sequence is TGTGCCAGCAGCTATAGGGGACAGGGGACCGGGGAGCTGTTTTTT. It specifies CASSYRGQGTGELFF.

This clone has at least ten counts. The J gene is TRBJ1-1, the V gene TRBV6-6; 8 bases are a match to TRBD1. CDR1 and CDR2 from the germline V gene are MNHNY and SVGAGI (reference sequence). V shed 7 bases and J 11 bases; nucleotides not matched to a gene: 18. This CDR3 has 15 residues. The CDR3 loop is CASTTGQDTLNRAFF. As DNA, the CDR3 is TGTGCCAGCACTACGGGACAGGACACGTTGAACAGGGCTTTCTTT.

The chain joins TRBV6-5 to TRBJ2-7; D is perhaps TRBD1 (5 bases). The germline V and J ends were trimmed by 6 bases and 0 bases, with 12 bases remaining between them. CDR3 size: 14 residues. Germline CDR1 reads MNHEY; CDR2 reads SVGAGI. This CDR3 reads CASSKADNSYEQYF. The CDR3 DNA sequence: TGTGCCAGCAGCAAGGCGGACAACTCCTACGAGCAGTACTTC.

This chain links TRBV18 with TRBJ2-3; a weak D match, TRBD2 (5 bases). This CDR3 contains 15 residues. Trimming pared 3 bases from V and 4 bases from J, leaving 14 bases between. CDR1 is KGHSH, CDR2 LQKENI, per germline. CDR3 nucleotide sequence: TGTGCCAGCTCACCTGGTACGGGGATCTCAGATACGCAGTATTTT. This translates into CASSPGTGISDTQYF.

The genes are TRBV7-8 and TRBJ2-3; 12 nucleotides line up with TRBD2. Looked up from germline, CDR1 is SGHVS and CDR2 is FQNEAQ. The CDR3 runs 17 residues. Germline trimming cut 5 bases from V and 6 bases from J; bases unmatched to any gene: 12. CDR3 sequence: CASSHEGLAGSLDTQYF. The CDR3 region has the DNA TGTGCCAGCAGCCATGAGGGACTAGCGGGCTCCCTTGATACGCAGTATTTT.

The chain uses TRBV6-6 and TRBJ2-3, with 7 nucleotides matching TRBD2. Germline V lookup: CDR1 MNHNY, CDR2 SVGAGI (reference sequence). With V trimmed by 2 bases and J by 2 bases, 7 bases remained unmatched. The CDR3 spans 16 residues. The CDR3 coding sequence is TGTGCCAGCAGTTACGAGCGAGCGGGGTCCACAGATACGCAGTATTTT. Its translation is CASSYERAGSTDTQYF.

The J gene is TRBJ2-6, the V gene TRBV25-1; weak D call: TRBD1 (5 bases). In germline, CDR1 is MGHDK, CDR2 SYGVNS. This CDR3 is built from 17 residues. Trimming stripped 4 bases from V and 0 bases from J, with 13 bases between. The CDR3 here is CASSGRQGLSGANVLTF. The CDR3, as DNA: TGTGCCAGCAGTGGCCGGCAGGGCCTCTCTGGGGCCAACGTCCTGACTTTC. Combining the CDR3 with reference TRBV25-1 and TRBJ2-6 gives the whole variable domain EADIYQTPRYLVIGTGKKITLECSQTMGHDKMYWYQQDPGMELHLIHYSYGVNSTEKGDLSSESTVSRIRTEHFPLTLESARPSHTSQYLCASSGRQGLSGANVLTFGAGSRLTVL.

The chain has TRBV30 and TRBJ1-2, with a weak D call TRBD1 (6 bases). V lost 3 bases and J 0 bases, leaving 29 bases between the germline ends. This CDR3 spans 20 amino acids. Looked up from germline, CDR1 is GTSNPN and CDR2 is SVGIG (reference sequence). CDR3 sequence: CAWRLMGAQGHREANYGYTF. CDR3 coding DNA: TGTGCCTGGAGGTTAATGGGGGCGCAGGGACACCGGGAAGCTAACTATGGCTACACCTTC.

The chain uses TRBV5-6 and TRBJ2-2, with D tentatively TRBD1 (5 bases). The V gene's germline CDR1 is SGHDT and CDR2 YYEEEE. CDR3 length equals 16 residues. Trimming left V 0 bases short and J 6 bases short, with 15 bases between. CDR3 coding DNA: TGTGCCAGCAGCTTGGCAAGGCAGGGTGGGCCCGGGGAGCTGTTTTTT. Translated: CASSLARQGGPGELFF.

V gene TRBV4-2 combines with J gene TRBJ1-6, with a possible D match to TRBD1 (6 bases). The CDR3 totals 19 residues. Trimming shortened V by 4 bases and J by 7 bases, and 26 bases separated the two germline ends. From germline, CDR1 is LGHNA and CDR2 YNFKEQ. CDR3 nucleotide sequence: TGTGCCAGCAGCCCAACCCGGGCCCGGGGGGCAATTGGGAATTCACCCCTCCACTTT. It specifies CASSPTRARGAIGNSPLHF.

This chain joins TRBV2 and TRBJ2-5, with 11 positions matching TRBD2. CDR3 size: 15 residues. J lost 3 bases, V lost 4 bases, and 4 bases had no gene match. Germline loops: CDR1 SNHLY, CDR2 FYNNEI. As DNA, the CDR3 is TGTGCCAGCAGTGGGGTACTAGCGGGGGAAGAGACCCAGTACTTC. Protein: CASSGVLAGEETQYF.

CDR3 sequence reads: CATGLAGGSKNIQYF. CDR3 sequence (DNA): TGTGCCACAGGACTAGCGGGAGGTTCCAAAAACATTCAGTACTTC. V gene TRBV10-3 combines with J gene TRBJ2-4, with TRBD2 identical over 14 bases. CDR3 length: 15 amino acids. Germline CDR1 is ENHRY and CDR2 is SYGVKD. J gave up 2 bases and V 10 bases, and 4 bases lay outside the gene matches.

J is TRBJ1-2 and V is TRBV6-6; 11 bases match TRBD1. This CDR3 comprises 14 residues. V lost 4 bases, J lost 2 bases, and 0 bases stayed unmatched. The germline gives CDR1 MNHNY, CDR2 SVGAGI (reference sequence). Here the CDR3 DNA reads TGTGCCAGCAGTTGGACAGGGGGCAACTATGGCTACACCTTC. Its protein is CASSWTGGNYGYTF.

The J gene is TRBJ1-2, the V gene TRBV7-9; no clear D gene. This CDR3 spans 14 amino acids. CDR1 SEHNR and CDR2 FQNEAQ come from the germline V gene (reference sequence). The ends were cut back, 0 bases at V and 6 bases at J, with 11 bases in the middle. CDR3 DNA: TGTGCCAGCAGCTTAGCGGCTCCTAGTGATGGCTACACCTTC. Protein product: CASSLAAPSDGYTF.

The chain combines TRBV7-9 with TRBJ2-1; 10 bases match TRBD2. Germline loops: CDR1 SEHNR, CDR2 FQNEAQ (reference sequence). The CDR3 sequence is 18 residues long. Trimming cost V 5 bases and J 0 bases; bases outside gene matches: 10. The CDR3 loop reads CASSHTGLAKNSYNEQFF. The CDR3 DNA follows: TGTGCCAGCAGCCACACGGGACTAGCGAAAAACTCCTACAATGAGCAGTTCTTC.

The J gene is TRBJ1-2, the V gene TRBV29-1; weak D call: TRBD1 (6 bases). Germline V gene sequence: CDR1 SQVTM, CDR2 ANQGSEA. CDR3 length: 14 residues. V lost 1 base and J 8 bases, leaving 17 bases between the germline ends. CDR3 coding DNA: TGCAGCGTTGAAGCGACAGGTACCTCCTTGGGCTACACCTTC. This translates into CSVEATGTSLGYTF.

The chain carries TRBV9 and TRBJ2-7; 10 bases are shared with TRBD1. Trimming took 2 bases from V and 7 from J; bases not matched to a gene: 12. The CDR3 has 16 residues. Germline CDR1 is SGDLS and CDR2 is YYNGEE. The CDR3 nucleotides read TGTGCCAGCAGCGTCGGTGCCGGGACAGGGGCGCGTGAGCAGTACTTC. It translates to CASSVGAGTGAREQYF. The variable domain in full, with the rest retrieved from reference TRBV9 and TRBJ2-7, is DSGVTQTPKHLITATGQRVTLRCSPRSGDLSVYWYQQSLDQGLQFLIQYYNGEERAKGNILERFSAQQFPDLHSELNLSSLELGDSALYFCASSVGAGTGAREQYFGPGTRLTVT.